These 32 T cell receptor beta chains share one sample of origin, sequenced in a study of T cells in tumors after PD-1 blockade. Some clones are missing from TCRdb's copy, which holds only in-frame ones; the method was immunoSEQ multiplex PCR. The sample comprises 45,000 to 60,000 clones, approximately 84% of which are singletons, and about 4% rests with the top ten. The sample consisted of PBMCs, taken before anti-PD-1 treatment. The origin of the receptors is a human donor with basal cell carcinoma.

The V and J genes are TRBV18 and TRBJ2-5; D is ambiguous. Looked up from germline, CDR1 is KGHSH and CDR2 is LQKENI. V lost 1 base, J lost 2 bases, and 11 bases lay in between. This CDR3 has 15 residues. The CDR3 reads CASSPLPGKQETQYF. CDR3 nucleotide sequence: TGTGCCAGCTCACCACTTCCGGGCAAACAAGAGACCCAGTACTTC.

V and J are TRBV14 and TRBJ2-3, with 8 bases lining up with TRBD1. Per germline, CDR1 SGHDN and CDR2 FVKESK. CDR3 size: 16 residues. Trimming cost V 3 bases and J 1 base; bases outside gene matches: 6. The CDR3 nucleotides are TGTGCCAGCAGCCAGCAGCAGGGGGCGGGCACAGATACGCAGTATTTT. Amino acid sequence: CASSQQQGAGTDTQYF.

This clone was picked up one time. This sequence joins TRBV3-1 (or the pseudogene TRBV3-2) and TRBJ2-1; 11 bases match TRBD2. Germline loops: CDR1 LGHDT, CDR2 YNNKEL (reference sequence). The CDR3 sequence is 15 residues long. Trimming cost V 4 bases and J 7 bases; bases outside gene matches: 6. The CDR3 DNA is TGTGCCAGCAGCCGATTAGCGGGGGGGCTTAATGAGCAGTTCTTC. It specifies CASSRLAGGLNEQFF.

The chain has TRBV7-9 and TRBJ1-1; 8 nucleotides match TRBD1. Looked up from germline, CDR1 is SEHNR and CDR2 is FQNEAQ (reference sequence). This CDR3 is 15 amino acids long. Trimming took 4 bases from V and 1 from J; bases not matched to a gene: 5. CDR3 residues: CASSSGQGPNTEAFF. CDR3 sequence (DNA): TGTGCCAGCAGCTCCGGACAGGGACCGAACACTGAAGCTTTCTTT. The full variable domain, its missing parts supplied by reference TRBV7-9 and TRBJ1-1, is DTGVSQNPRHKITKRGQNVTFRCDPISEHNRLYWYRQTLGQGPEFLTYFQNEAQLEKSRLLSDRFSAERPKGSFSTLEIQRTEQGDSAMYLCASSSGQGPNTEAFFGQGTRLTVV.

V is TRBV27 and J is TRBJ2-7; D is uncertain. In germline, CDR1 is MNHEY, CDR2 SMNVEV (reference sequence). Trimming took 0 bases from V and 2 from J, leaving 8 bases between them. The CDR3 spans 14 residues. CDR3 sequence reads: CASSLSRNPYEQYF. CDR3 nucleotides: TGTGCCAGCAGTTTATCGCGGAATCCCTACGAGCAGTACTTC.

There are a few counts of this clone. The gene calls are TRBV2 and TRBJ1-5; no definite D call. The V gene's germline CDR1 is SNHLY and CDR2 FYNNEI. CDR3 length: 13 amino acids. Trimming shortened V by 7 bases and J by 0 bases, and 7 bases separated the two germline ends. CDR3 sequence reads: CASTSYSNQPQHF. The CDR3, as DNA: TGTGCCAGCACATCCTATAGCAATCAGCCCCAGCATTTT.

The CDR3 loop is CASSFGRSTDTQYF. CDR3 in DNA: TGTGCCAGCAGCTTTGGCCGATCGACAGATACGCAGTATTTT. The V and J genes are TRBV7-8 and TRBJ2-3; the D is unclear. The CDR3 spans 14 residues. Germline V gene data show CDR1 as SGHVS and CDR2 as FQNEAQ. V shed 3 bases and J shed 3 bases, with 10 bases lying between them. The whole variable domain, filled in from reference TRBV7-8 and TRBJ2-3, reads GAGVSQSPRYKVAKRGQDVALRCDPISGHVSLFWYQQALGQGPEFLTYFQNEAQLDKSGLPSDRFFAERPEGSVSTLKIQRTQQEDSAVYLCASSFGRSTDTQYFGPGTRLTVL.

The CDR3 loop reads CASRTGQTNHYGYTF. The DNA of the CDR3 is TGTGCCAGCAGAACAGGACAAACGAACCACTATGGCTACACCTTC. The chain combines TRBV5-4 with TRBJ1-2, with a weak D call TRBD1 (5 bases). Trimming stripped 5 bases from V and 3 bases from J, with 17 bases between. CDR3 length equals 15 residues. CDR1 is SGHNT and CDR2 is YYREEE in the germline V gene (reference sequence).

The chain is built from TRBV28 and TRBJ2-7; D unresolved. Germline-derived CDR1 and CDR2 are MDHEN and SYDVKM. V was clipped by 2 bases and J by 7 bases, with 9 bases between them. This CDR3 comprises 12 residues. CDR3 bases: TGTGCCAGCAGTTTACTATCCGGGGAGCAGTACTTC. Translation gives CASSLLSGEQYF.

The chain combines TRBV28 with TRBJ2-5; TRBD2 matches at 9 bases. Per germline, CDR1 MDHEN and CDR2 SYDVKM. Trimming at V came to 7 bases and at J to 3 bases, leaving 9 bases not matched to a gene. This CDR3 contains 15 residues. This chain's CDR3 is CASTRGGGEKETQYF. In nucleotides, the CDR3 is TGTGCCAGCACCCGTGGCGGGGGGGAAAAAGAGACCCAGTACTTC. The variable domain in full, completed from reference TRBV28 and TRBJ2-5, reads DVKVTQSSRYLVKRTGEKVFLECVQDMDHENMFWYRQDPGLGLRLIYFSYDVKMKEKGDIPEGYSVSREKKERFSLILESASTNQTSMYLCASTRGGGEKETQYFGPGTRLLVL.

Written as DNA, the CDR3 is TGTGCCAGCACCAACCAGGAGGGGTTCTATGGCTACACCTTC. It specifies CASTNQEGFYGYTF. J is TRBJ1-2 and V is TRBV5-5, with D possibly TRBD1 on 5 matching bases. The germline V gene encodes CDR1 SGHKS and CDR2 YYEKEE (reference sequence). This CDR3 is built from 14 residues. The V end was cut by 6 bases, the J end by 4 bases, with 16 bases between.

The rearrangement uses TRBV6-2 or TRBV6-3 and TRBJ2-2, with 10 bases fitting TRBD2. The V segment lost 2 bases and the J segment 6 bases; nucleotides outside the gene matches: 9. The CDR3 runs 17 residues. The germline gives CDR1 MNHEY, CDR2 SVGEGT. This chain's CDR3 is CASSYGVAGGSAGELFF. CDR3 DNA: TGTGCCAGCAGTTACGGAGTAGCGGGGGGTTCGGCCGGGGAGCTGTTTTTT.

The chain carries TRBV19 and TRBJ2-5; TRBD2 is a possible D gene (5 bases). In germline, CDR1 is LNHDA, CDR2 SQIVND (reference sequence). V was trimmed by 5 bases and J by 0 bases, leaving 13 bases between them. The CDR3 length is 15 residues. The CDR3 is CASSLKRTYQETQYF. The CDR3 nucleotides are TGTGCCAGTAGTCTCAAGCGGACGTACCAAGAGACCCAGTACTTC.

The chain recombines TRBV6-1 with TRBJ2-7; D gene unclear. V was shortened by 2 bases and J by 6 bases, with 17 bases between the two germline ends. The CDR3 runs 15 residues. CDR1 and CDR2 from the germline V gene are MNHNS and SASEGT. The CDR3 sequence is CASSEYRTPGSEQYF. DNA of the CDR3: TGTGCCAGCAGTGAATACCGAACTCCGGGCTCCGAGCAGTACTTC.

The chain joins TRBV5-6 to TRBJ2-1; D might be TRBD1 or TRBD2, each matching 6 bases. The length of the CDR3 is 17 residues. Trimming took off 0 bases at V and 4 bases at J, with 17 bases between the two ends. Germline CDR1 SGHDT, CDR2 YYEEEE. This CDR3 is CASSLVGSGGSYNEQFF. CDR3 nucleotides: TGTGCCAGCAGCTTGGTCGGGTCCGGGGGCTCTTACAATGAGCAGTTCTTC.

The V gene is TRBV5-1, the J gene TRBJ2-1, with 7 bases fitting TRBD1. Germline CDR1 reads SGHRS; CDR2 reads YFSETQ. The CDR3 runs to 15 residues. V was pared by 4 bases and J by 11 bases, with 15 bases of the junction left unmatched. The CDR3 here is CASSTRQGSSGQQFF. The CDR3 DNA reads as TGCGCCAGCAGCACCAGACAGGGTAGTTCTGGTCAGCAGTTCTTC.

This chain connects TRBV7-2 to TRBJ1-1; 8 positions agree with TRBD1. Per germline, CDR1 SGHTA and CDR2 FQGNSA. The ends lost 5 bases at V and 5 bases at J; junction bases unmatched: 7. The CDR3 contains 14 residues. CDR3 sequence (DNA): TGTGCCAGCAGCCCTAGACAGGGGTGGACTGAAGCTTTCTTT. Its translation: CASSPRQGWTEAFF.

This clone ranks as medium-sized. Here the CDR3 reads CASSLNEQFF. The CDR3 DNA sequence: TGTGCCAGCAGTTTGAATGAGCAGTTCTTC. The V gene is TRBV25-1, the J gene TRBJ2-1, with D unclear. The V end was cut by 5 bases, the J end by 7 bases, with 3 bases between. This CDR3 is 10 amino acids long. CDR1 is MGHDK and CDR2 is SYGVNS in the germline V gene.

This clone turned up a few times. CDR3 sequence (DNA): TGTGCCAGCAGTGACAACAGGAACACCGGGGAGCTGTTTTTT. Translation gives CASSDNRNTGELFF. The V and J genes are TRBV6-1 and TRBJ2-2; D unresolved. This CDR3 contains 14 residues. The germline V and J ends were trimmed by 3 bases and 1 base, with 6 bases remaining between them. CDR1 is MNHNS and CDR2 is SASEGT in the germline V gene.

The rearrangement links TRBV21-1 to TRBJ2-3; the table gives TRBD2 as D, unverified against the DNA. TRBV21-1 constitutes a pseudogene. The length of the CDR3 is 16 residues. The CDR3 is CASSKVAGDLGNTQYF. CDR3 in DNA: TGTGCCAGCAGCAAAGTAGCGGGGGACCTAGGGAATACGCAGTATTTT.

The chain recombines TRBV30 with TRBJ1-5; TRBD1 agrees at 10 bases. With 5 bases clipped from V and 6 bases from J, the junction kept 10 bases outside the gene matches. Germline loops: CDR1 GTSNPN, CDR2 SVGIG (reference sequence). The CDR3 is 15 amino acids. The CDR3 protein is CAWGTGDRLSQPQHF. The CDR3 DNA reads TGTGCCTGGGGGACAGGGGATCGCCTCAGTCAGCCCCAGCATTTT.

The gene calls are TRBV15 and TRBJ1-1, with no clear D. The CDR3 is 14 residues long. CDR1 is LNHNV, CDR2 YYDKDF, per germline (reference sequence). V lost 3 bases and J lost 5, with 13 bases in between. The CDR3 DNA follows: TGTGCCACCAGCAGGGCCCTTCCTGGGACTGAAGCTTTCTTT. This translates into CATSRALPGTEAFF.

CDR3 nucleotides: TGTGCCAGCAACCCCGGCGGGGGGACAGATACGCAGTATTTT. It specifies CASNPGGGTDTQYF. This chain joins TRBV3-1 (or the pseudogene TRBV3-2) and TRBJ2-3; 8 nucleotides agree with TRBD2. Germline V gives CDR1 LGHDT, CDR2 YNNKEL (reference sequence). V gave up 7 bases and J gave up 3 bases; unmatched junction bases: 6. This CDR3 is 14 amino acids long.

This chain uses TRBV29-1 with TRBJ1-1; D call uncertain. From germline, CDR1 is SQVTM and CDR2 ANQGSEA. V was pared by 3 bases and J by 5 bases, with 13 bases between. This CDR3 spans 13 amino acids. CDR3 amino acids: CSVDGLSVTEAFF. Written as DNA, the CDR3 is TGCAGCGTTGATGGTCTGTCTGTGACTGAAGCTTTCTTT.

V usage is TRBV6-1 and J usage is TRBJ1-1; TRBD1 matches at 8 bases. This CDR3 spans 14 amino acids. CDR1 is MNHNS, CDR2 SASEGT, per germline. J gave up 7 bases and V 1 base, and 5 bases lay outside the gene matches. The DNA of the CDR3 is TGTGCCAGCAGTGAAGGACAGGGGAACGGTGAAGCTTTCTTT. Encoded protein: CASSEGQGNGEAFF.

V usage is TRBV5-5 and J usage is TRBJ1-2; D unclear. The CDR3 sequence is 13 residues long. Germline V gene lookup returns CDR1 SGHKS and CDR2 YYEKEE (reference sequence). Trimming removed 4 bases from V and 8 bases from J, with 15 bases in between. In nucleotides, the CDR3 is TGTGCCAGCAGCCATGACGGCATTGGAGGCTACACCTTC. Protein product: CASSHDGIGGYTF.

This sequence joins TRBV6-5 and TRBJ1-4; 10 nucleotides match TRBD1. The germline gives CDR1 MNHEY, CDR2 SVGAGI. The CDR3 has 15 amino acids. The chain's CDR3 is CAPGTGVSVFEKLFF. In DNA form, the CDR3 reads TGTGCGCCCGGGACAGGGGTTTCCGTGTTTGAAAAACTGTTTTTT.

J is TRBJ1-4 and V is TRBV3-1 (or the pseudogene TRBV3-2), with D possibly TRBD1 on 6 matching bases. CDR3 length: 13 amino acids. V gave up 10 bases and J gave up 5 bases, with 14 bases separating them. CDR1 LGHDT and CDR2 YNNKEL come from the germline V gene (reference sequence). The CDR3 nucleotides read TGTGCCACGAACAGGGCGGGAAATGAAAAACTGTTTTTT. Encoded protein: CATNRAGNEKLFF.

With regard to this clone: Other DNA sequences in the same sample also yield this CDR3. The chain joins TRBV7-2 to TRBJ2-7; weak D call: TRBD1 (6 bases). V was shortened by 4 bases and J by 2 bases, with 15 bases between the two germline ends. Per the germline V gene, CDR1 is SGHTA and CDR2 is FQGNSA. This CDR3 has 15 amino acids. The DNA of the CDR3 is TGTGCCAGCAGCTACCAACCAGGGGTAGCCTACGAGCAGTACTTC. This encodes CASSYQPGVAYEQYF.

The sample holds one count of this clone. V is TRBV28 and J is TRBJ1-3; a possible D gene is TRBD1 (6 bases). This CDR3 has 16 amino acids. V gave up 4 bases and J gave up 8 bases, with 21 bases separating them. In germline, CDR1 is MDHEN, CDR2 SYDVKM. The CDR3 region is CASSYDRPTGRDTIYF. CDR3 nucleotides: TGTGCCAGCAGTTATGACAGGCCGACGGGTAGAGACACCATATATTTT.

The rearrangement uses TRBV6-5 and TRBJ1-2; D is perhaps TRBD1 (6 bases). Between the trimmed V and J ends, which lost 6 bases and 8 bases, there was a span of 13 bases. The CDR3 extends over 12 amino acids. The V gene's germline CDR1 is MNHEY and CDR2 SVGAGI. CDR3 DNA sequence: TGTGCCAGCAGCCTGAGGGGGAGGGGCTACACCTTC. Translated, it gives CASSLRGRGYTF.

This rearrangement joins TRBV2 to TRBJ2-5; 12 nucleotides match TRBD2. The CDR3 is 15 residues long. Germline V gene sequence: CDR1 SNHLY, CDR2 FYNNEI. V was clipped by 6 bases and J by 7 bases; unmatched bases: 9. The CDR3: CASRASGGAGWTQYF. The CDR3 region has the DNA TGTGCCAGCAGGGCTAGCGGGGGGGCCGGGTGGACCCAGTACTTC.